This record looks at one T cell receptor (beta chain) sequence and its context. The sample is drawn from a study of blood T cell repertoires in COVID-19. Study as a whole: The United States, Italy and Spain supplied acute and convalescent COVID-19 samples.

The CDR3 is 11 amino acids. With 3 bases removed from V and 8 bases from J, the gap between germline ends came to 5 bases. Under the authors' procedure: The authors estimated nucleated cell counts from reference gene primer amplification. Generated by immunoSEQ multiplex PCR, the TCRdb table keeps only in-frame clones and is missing some. For V, J and clone size, that table is used; D and trimming come from the DNA. The repertoire consists of 400,000 to 450,000 clones, with 80% to 90% occurring once and the leading ten covering 0.95% to 1.2%. Material: PBMCs or T cells enriched from blood (not recorded which). This TCR derives from a man aged 25-45 years who had recovered from COVID-19. The gene calls are TRBV12-3 or TRBV12-4 and TRBJ2-1, with D unclear. As DNA, the CDR3 is TGTGCCAGCAGTTTTGTCGATGAGCAGTTCTTC. It codes for CASSFVDEQFF.